This T cell receptor (beta chain) was identified in a study of blood T cell repertoires in COVID-19. Study details: COVID-19 samples from acute and convalescent phases originated in the United States, Italy and Spain. The cDNA or gDNA used as material had been derived from T cells, B-cell-depleted T cells, or PBMCs.

Clinical history reported by participants formed the basis on which cohorts were assigned. Trimming removed 4 bases from V and 2 bases from J, with 11 bases in between. Germline CDR1 and CDR2: LNHDA and SQIVND (reference sequence). The CDR3 covers 14 residues. Some clones are missing from TCRdb's copy, which holds only in-frame ones; the method was immunoSEQ multiplex PCR. The sample shows 430,000 or so clones, roughly 90% of them seen only once. The J gene is TRBJ2-5, the V gene TRBV19, with no clear D. The sample comprised PBMCs or T cells enriched from blood (not recorded which). The clonotype was recovered from a woman in her forties who had recovered from COVID-19. CDR3 protein: CASSRQAGQETQYF. CDR3 sequence (DNA): TGTGCCAGTAGTAGGCAGGCTGGACAAGAGACCCAGTACTTC.